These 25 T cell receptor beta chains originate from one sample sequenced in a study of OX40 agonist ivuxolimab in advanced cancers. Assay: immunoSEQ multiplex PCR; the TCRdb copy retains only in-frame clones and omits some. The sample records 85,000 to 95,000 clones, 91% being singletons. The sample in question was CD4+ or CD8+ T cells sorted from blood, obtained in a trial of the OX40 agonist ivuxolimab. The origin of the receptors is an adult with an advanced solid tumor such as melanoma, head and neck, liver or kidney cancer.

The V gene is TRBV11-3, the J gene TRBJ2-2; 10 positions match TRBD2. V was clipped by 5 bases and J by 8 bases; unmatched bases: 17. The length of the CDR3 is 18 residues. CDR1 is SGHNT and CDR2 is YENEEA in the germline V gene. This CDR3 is CASSGRLFGTSALGELFF. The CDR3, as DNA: TGTGCCAGCAGCGGTCGGTTATTCGGGACTAGCGCCCTAGGGGAGCTGTTTTTT.

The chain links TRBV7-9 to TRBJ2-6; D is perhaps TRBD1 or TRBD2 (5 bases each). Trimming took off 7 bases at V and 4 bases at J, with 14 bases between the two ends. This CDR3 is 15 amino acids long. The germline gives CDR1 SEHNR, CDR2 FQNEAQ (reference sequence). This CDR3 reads CASTMLGTGANVLTF. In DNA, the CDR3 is TGTGCCAGCACCATGCTGGGGACCGGGGCCAACGTCCTGACTTTC.

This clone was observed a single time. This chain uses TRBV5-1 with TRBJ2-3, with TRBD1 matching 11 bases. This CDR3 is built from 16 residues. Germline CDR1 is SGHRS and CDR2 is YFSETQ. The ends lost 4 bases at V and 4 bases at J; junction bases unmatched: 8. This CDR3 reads CASSPTGTGGSDTQYF. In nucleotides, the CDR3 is TGCGCCAGCAGCCCCACCGGGACAGGGGGTTCAGATACGCAGTATTTT. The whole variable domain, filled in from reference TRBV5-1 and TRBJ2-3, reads KAGVTQTPRYLIKTRGQQVTLSCSPISGHRSVSWYQQTPGQGLQFLFEYFSETQRNKGNFPGRFSGRQFSNSRSEMNVSTLELGDSALYLCASSPTGTGGSDTQYFGPGTRLTVL.

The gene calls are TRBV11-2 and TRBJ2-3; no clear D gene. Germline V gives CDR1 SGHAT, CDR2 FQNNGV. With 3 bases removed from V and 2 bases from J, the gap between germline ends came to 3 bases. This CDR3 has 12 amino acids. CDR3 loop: CASSFSTDTQYF. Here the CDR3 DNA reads TGTGCCAGCAGCTTTTCCACAGATACGCAGTATTTT. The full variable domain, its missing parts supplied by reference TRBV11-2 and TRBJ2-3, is EAGVAQSPRYKIIEKRQSVAFWCNPISGHATLYWYQQILGQGPKLLIQFQNNGVVDDSQLPKDRFSAERLKGVDSTLKIQPAKLEDSAVYLCASSFSTDTQYFGPGTRLTVL.

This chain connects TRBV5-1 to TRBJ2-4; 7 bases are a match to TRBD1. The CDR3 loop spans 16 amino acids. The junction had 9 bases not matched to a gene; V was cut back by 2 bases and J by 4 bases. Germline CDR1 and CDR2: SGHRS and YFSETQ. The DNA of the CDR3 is TGCGCCAGCAGCTTCAATCCTGGGACAGCAAAAAACATTCAGTACTTC. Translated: CASSFNPGTAKNIQYF.

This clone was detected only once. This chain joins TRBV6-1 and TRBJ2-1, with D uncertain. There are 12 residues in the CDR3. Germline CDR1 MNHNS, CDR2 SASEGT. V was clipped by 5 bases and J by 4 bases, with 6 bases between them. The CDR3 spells CASSTQYNEQFF. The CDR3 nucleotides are TGTGCCAGCAGTACACAGTACAATGAGCAGTTCTTC.

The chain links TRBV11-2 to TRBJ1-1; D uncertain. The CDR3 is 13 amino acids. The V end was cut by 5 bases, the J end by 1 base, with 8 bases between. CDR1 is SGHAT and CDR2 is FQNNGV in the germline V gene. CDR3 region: CASSLRRNTEAFF. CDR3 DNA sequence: TGTGCCAGCAGCCTCCGAAGGAACACTGAAGCTTTCTTT. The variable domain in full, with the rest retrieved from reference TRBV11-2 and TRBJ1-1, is EAGVAQSPRYKIIEKRQSVAFWCNPISGHATLYWYQQILGQGPKLLIQFQNNGVVDDSQLPKDRFSAERLKGVDSTLKIQPAKLEDSAVYLCASSLRRNTEAFFGQGTRLTVV.

The CDR3 protein is CASRRLAGGGDTQYF. In DNA, the CDR3 is TGTGCCAGCAGGCGACTAGCGGGAGGTGGAGATACGCAGTATTTT. The V call is TRBV2, the J call TRBJ2-3, with 13 positions matching TRBD2. Unmatched junction bases numbered 5, after V lost 6 bases and J lost 5 bases. The CDR3 covers 15 residues. Germline CDR1 and CDR2: SNHLY and FYNNEI.

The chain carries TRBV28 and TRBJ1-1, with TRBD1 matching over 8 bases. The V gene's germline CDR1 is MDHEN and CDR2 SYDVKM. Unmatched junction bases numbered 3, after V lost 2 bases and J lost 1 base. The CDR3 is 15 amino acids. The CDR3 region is CASSLHTGGNTEAFF. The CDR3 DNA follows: TGTGCCAGCAGTTTACATACAGGGGGGAACACTGAAGCTTTCTTT.

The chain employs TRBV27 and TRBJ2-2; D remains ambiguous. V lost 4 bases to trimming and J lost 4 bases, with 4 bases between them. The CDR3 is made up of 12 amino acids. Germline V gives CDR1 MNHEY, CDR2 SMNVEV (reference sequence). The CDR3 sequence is CASSYSTGELFF. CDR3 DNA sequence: TGTGCCAGCAGTTACAGCACCGGGGAGCTGTTTTTT.

The CDR3 DNA reads as TGTGCCAGCTCACCTAACGGACAGGGGAACACTGAAGCTTTCTTT. Translating gives CASSPNGQGNTEAFF. This chain links TRBV18 with TRBJ1-1; TRBD1 matches at 8 bases. CDR1 and CDR2 from the germline V gene are KGHSH and LQKENI. V lost 3 bases and J lost 1; bases outside the gene matches: 4. The CDR3 contains 15 residues.

CDR3 bases: TGTGCCAGCAGTGATAGCGTTGGGCGGCCCGAGCAGTTCTTC. This gives the protein CASSDSVGRPEQFF. The J gene is TRBJ2-1, the V gene TRBV6-4; TRBD2 is a possible D gene (5 bases). Germline CDR1 and CDR2: MRHNA and SNTAGT. The CDR3 consists of 14 residues. Trimming left V 3 bases short and J 10 bases short, with 16 bases between.

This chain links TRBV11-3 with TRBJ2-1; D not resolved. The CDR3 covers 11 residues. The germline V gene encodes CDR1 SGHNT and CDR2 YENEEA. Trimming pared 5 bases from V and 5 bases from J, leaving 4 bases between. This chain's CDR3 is CASSRDNEQFF. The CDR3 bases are TGTGCCAGCAGCCGAGACAATGAGCAGTTCTTC.

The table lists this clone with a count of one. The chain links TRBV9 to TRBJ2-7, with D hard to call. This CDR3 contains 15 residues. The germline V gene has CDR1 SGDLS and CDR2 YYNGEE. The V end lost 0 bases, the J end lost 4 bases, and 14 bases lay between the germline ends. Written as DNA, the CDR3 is TGTGCCAGCAGCGTAGCTACCGGGTACGGTTACGAGCAGTACTTC. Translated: CASSVATGYGYEQYF.

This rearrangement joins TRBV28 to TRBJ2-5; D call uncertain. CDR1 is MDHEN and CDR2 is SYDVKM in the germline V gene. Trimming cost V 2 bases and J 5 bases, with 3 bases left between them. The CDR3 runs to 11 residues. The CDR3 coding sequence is TGTGCCAGCAGTTTAGCGGAGACCCAGTACTTC. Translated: CASSLAETQYF.

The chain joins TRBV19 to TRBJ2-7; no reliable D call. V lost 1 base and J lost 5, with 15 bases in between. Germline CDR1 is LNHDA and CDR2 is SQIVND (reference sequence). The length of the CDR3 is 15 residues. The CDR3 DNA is TGTGCCAGTAGTATAGGTAGTCCCCTTCCCAACGAGCAGTACTTC. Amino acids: CASSIGSPLPNEQYF.

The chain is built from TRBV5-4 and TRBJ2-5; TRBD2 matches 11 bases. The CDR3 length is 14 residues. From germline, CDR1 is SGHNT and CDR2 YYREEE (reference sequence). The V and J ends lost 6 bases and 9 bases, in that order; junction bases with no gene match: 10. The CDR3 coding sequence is TGTGCCAGCAAGCCGGGACTAGCGGTGGGGGCCCAGTACTTC. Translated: CASKPGLAVGAQYF.

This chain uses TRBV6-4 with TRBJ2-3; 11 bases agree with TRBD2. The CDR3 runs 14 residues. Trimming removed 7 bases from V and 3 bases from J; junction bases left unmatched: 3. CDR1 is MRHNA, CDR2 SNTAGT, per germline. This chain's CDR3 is CASNGTSGTDTQYF. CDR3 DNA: TGTGCCAGCAACGGGACTAGCGGTACAGATACGCAGTATTTT.

The CDR3 nucleotides are TGCGCCAGCAGCTTGGGAGGGGGTGAGACCCAGTACTTC. Its protein product is CASSLGGGETQYF. V gene TRBV5-1 combines with J gene TRBJ2-5, with D possibly TRBD1 on 6 matching bases. The CDR3 sequence is 13 residues long. The germline V and J ends were trimmed by 0 bases and 5 bases, with 8 bases remaining between them. Looked up from germline, CDR1 is SGHRS and CDR2 is YFSETQ.

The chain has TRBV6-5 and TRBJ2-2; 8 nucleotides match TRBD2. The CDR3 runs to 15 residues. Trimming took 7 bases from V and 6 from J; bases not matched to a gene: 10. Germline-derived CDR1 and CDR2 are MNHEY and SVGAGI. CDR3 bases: TGTGCCAGCATTCCAGGACTAGCCGTCCCCGGGGAGCTGTTTTTT. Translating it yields CASIPGLAVPGELFF.

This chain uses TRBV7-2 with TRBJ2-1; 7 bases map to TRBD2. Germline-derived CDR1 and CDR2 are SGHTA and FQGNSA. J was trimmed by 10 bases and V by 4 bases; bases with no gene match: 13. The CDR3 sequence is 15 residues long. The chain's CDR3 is CASSSRVREGYEQFF. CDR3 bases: TGTGCCAGCAGCTCCCGCGTGAGGGAGGGCTACGAGCAGTTCTTC.

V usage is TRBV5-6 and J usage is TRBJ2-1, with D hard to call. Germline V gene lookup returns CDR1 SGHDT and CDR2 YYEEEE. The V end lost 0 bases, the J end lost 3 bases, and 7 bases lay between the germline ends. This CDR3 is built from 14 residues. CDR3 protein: CASSLGLGYNEQFF. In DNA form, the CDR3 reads TGTGCCAGCAGCTTGGGTCTTGGCTACAATGAGCAGTTCTTC.

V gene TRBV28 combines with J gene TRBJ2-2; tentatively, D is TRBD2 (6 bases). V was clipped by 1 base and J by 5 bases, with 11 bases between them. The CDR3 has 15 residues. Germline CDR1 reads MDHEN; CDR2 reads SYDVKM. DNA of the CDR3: TGTGCCAGCAGTTTATTGGGCGGGATAACCGGGGAGCTGTTTTTT. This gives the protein CASSLLGGITGELFF.

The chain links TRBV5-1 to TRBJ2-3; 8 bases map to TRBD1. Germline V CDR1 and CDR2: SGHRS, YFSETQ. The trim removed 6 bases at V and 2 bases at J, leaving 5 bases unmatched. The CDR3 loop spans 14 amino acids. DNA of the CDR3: TGCGCCAGCACAGGGGGCTCCCCCACAGATACGCAGTATTTT. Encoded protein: CASTGGSPTDTQYF.

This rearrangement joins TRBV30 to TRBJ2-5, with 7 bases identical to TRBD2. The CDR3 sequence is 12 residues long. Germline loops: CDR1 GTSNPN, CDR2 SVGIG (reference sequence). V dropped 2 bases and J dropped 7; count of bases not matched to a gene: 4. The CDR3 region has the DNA TGTGCCTGGAGTACGGGAGGAGGGACCCAGTACTTC. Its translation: CAWSTGGGTQYF.